The T cell receptor (beta chain) under discussion was sequenced for a study of graft-versus-host responses after intestinal transplantation. Study at large: Once they had received anti-thymocyte globulin induction, all recipients took tacrolimus and steroids for about 3 years. The study, taken as a whole, reports: When patients had graft-donor T cell macrochimerism, their allografts held high graft-versus-host to host-versus-graft clonal ratios.

The CDR3 loop spans 15 amino acids. Trimming took 1 base from V and 3 from J; bases not matched to a gene: 6. In germline, CDR1 is MGHRA, CDR2 YSYEKL. Profiled with immunoSEQ multiplex PCR; TCRdb holds only in-frame clones, not every one. In the table there are around 90,000 clones, just under 95% of which are singletons. Concerning this clone itself: Its target is not known.

The sample in question was unstimulated CD8+ T cells sorted from spleen or lymph node cells, obtained before intestinal transplant. The rearrangement joins TRBV4-1 to TRBJ2-7; 7 nucleotides match TRBD2. This TCR came from a human donor who received an intestinal transplant. CDR3 sequence: CASSQVVAGDYEQYF. Here the CDR3 DNA reads TGCGCCAGCAGCCAAGTGGTGGCGGGAGACTACGAGCAGTACTTC.